The 3 T cell receptor beta chains given below trace back to one sample, sequenced in a study of regulatory T cells in long-lasting Graves disease. Time point noted: newly diagnosed GD, antithyroid drugs for less than 3 months. The TCR library was made from RNA that had been extracted from PBMCs in TRIzol. Arm-PCR with iRepertoire HTBI primers amplified the CDR3 regions for these TCR beta libraries. Each CDR3 protein gets one entry after TCRdb re-called the multiplex PCR reads with MiXCR. The table lists about 530,000 distinct CDR3 sequences, roughly a sixth of them singletons. These data were also filed under a second study, of T cells in Graves' hyperthyroidism and ophthalmopathy.

Source: peripheral blood mononuclear cells (PBMCs), taken at new diagnosis, from a patient treated with antithyroid drugs. Every receptor here comes from a woman aged 35-65 years with Graves disease.

The J gene is TRBJ2-1, the V gene TRBV18; D perhaps matches TRBD1 (6 bases). The CDR3 is 14 residues long. Trimming stripped 2 bases from V and 7 bases from J, with 12 bases between. CDR1 is KGHSH, CDR2 LQKENI, per germline. The CDR3 spells CASSPAGTHNEQFF. The CDR3 DNA reads TGTGCCAGCTCACCAGCCGGGACACATAATGAGCAGTTCTTC.

In its sample, this clonotype was seen once. The chain has TRBV19 and TRBJ1-2, with 7 bases identical to TRBD1. Unmatched junction bases numbered 10, after V lost 5 bases and J lost 4 bases. CDR1 is LNHDA and CDR2 is SQIVND in the germline V gene (reference sequence). The length of the CDR3 is 15 residues. Written as DNA, the CDR3 is TGTGCCAGTAGTTCGCGGCAGGGGGGGATCTATGGCTACACCTTC. This gives the protein CASSSRQGGIYGYTF.

This clonotype came up a few times. The chain has TRBV5-1 and TRBJ1-1; tentatively, D is TRBD1 (5 bases). Between the trimmed V and J ends, which lost 3 bases and 5 bases, there was a span of 11 bases. This CDR3 contains 13 residues. Germline-derived CDR1 and CDR2 are SGHRS and YFSETQ. CDR3 DNA: TGCGCCAGCAGCTCCCCACAGGAGACTGAAGCTTTCTTT. Translated, it gives CASSSPQETEAFF.